A selection of T cell receptor beta chains follows, all from one sample in a study of blood T cell repertoires in COVID-19. TCRdb keeps only in-frame clones here, not all; method: immunoSEQ multiplex PCR. The sample contains 65,000 to 85,000 clones, 85% to 90% of which appear only once. The sample was peripheral blood. Receptors were obtained from a human donor in a cohort sampled during active COVID-19. Both conserved end residues are part of each CDR3. D genes are given only for firm matches. Not every row has a clone size; where given, it reads once, few, many or a size class.

clone size,D gene,V gene,J gene,CDR3 protein,CDR3 DNA
-,-,TRBV4-3,TRBJ2-1,CASSRRGAASSYNEQFF,TGCGCCAGCAGCCGAAGAGGAGCGGCCAGCTCCTACAATGAGCAGTTCTTC
-,TRBD2,TRBV10-3,TRBJ2-3,CATGTSGSTDTQYF,TGTGCCACCGGGACTAGCGGGAGTACAGATACGCAGTATTTT
-,-,TRBV7-6,TRBJ1-3,CASSLVYSSGNTIYF,TGTGCCAGCAGCTTAGTTTACAGCTCTGGAAACACCATATATTTT
-,TRBD1,TRBV7-7,TRBJ2-5,CASSTRTGGQETQYF,TGTGCCAGCAGCACACGGACAGGGGGACAAGAGACCCAGTACTTC
-,-,TRBV6-5,TRBJ2-7,CASSYGGPYEQYF,TGTGCCAGCAGTTACGGAGGGCCCTACGAGCAGTACTTC
-,TRBD1,TRBV6-4,TRBJ1-2,CASSDPGQGFRYTF,TGTGCCAGCAGTGACCCGGGACAGGGGTTTCGCTACACCTTC
-,TRBD1,TRBV5-6,TRBJ1-3,CASSFGQGPASGNTIYF,TGTGCCAGCAGCTTCGGACAGGGACCCGCCTCTGGAAACACCATATATTTT
-,TRBD2,TRBV20-1,TRBJ2-2,CSASLVAGTTGELFF,TGCAGTGCTAGTTTGGTAGCGGGGACAACCGGGGAGCTGTTTTTT
-,-,TRBV6-5,TRBJ2-7,CASSYSQARSYEQYF,TGTGCCAGCAGTTACTCCCAGGCCCGCTCCTACGAGCAGTACTTC
-,TRBD1,TRBV10-2,TRBJ1-4,CASTAGGEKLFF,TGCGCCAGCACGGCAGGGGGTGAAAAACTGTTTTTT
-,-,TRBV5-1,TRBJ2-7,CASSWVPGGTYEQYF,TGCGCCAGCAGCTGGGTACCAGGGGGGACCTACGAGCAGTACTTC
-,-,TRBV27,TRBJ2-1,CASSFRLGDEQFF,TGTGCCAGCAGTTTCCGGCTAGGCGACGAGCAGTTCTTC
-,-,TRBV29-1,TRBJ1-4,CSVEVVAGANEKLFF,TGCAGCGTTGAGGTGGTGGCGGGGGCAAATGAAAAACTGTTTTTT
-,TRBD2,TRBV29-1,TRBJ2-7,CSVLAGGYYEQYF,TGCAGCGTCCTAGCGGGAGGCTACTACGAGCAGTACTTC
-,TRBD2,TRBV2,TRBJ2-3,CASRPPGLAGAYTQYF,TGTGCCAGCAGACCACCGGGACTAGCGGGGGCCTATACGCAGTATTTT
few,TRBD1,TRBV6-1,TRBJ1-5,CASSEVQGNQPQHF,TGTGCCAGCAGTGAAGTACAGGGGAATCAGCCCCAGCATTTT
-,TRBD2,TRBV23-1,TRBJ2-1,CASSQQGARECYNEQFF,TGCGCCAGCAGTCAACAGGGAGCGCGGGAGTGCTACAATGAGCAGTTCTTC
-,TRBD2,TRBV24-1,TRBJ2-5,CATSDASGQETQYF,TGTGCCACCAGTGATGCTAGCGGGCAAGAGACCCAGTACTTC
-,TRBD2,TRBV15,TRBJ2-3,CATSRSRGGLSPGATRDTQYF,TGTGCCACCAGCAGATCGCGGGGGGGCCTTTCTCCCGGCGCCACCCGAGATACGCAGTATTTT
once,-,TRBV3-1/TRBV3-2,TRBJ2-7,CASSQDRGRYYLSRRYEQYF,TGTGCCAGCAGCCAAGATAGGGGTCGATACTACCTGAGCCGACGATACGAGCAGTACTTC
-,-,TRBV4-1,TRBJ1-1,CASSQDEDTEAFF,TGCGCCAGCAGCCAAGATGAGGACACTGAAGCTTTCTTT
-,TRBD2,TRBV7-9,TRBJ2-1,CASRSRPSGSYNEQFF,TGTGCCAGCAGATCACGCCCTAGCGGGAGCTACAATGAGCAGTTCTTC